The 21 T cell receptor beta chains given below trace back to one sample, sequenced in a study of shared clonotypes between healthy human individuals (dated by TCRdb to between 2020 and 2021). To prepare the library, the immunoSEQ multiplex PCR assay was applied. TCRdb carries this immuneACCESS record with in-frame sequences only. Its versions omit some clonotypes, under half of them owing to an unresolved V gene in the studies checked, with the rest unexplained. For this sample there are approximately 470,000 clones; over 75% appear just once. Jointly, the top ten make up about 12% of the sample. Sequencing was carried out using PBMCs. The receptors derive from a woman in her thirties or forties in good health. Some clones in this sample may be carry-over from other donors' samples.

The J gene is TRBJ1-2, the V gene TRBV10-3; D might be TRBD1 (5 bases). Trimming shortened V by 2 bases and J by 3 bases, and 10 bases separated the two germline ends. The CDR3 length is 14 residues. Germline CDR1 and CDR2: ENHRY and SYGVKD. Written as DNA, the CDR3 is TGTGCCATCAGTGAGGCGGGACGGGACTATGGCTACACCTTC. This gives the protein CAISEAGRDYGYTF.

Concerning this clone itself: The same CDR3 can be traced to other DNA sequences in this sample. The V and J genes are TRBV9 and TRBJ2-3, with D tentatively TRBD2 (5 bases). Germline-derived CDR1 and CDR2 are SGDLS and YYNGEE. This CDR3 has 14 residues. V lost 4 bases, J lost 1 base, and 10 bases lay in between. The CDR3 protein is CASSTSGRTDTQYF. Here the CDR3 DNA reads TGTGCCAGCAGCACGAGCGGCCGCACAGATACGCAGTATTTT.

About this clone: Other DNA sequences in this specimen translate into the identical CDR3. CDR3 nucleotides: TGTGCCATCAGTGAAGGCCTAGCGGGAGCAGAGACCCAGTACTTC. The encoded protein is CAISEGLAGAETQYF. The chain couples TRBV10-3 to TRBJ2-5; 10 nucleotides agree with TRBD2. CDR1 and CDR2 (germline): ENHRY, SYGVKD. The CDR3 sequence is 15 residues long. V was clipped by 3 bases and J by 4 bases; unmatched bases: 5.

As DNA, the CDR3 is TGCGCCAGCAGCTTGGATCTAGCGACGAACACCGGGGAGCTGTTTTTT. It translates to CASSLDLATNTGELFF. The rearrangement uses TRBV5-1 and TRBJ2-2, with a weak D call TRBD2 (6 bases). V lost 0 bases and J 0 bases, leaving 9 bases between the germline ends. CDR1 and CDR2 (germline): SGHRS, YFSETQ. The CDR3 length is 16 residues.

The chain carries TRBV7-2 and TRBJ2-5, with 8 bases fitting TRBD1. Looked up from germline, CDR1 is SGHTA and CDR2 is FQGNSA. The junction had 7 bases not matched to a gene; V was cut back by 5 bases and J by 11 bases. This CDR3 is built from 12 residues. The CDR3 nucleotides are TGTGCCAGCAGCGGACAGGGACTGTGGCAGTACTTC. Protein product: CASSGQGLWQYF.

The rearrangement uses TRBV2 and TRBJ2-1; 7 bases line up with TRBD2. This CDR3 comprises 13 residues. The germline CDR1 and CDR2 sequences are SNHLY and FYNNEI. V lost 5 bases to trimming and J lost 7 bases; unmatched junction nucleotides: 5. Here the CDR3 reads CASSPAGKNEQFF. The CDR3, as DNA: TGTGCCAGCAGTCCAGCGGGAAAGAATGAGCAGTTCTTC.

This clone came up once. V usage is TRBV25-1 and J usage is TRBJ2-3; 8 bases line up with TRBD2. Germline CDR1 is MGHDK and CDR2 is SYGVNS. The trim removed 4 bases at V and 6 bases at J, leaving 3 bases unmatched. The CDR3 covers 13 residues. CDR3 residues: CASSAGLVDTQYF. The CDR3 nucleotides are TGTGCCAGCAGTGCGGGACTAGTGGATACGCAGTATTTT. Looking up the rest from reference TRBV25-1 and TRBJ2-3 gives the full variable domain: EADIYQTPRYLVIGTGKKITLECSQTMGHDKMYWYQQDPGMELHLIHYSYGVNSTEKGDLSSESTVSRIRTEHFPLTLESARPSHTSQYLCASSAGLVDTQYFGPGTRLTVL.

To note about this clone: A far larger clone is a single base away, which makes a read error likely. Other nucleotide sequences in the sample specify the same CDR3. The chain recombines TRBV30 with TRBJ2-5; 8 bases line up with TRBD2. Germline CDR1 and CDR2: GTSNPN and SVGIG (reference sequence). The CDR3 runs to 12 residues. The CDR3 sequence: CAWSPGGETQYF. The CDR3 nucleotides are TGTGCCTGGAGCCCCGGGGGGGAGACACAGTACTTC. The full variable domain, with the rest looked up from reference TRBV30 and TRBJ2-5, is SQTIHQWPATLVQPVGSPLSLECTVEGTSNPNLYWYRQAAGRGLQLLFYSVGIGQISSEVPQNLSASRPQDRQFILSSKKLLLSDSGFYLCAWSPGGETQYFGPGTRLLVL.

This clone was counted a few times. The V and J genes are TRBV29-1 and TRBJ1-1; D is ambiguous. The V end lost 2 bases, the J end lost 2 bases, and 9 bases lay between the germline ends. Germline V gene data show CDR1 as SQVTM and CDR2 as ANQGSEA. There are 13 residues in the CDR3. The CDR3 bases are TGCAGCGTTGAAAGCACAGTCAACACTGAAGCTTTCTTT. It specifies CSVESTVNTEAFF.

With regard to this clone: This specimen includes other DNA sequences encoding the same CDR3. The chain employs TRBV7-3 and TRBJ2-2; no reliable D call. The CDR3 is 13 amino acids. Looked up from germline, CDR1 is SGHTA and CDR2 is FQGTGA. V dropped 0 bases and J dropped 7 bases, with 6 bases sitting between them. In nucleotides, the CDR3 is TGTGCCAGCAGCTTAACCCTGGGCGGGGAGCTGTTTTTT. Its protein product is CASSLTLGGELFF.

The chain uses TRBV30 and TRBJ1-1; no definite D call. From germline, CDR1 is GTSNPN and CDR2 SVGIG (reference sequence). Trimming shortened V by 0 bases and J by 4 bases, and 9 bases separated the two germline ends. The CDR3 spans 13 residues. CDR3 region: CAWSVLGPTEAFF. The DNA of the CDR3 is TGTGCCTGGAGTGTACTAGGGCCCACTGAAGCTTTCTTT.

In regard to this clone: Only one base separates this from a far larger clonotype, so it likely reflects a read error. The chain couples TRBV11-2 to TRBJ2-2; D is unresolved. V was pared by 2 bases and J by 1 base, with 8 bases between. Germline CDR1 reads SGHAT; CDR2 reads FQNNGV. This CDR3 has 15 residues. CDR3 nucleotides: TGTGCCAGCAGCTTATTGACATGGAACACCGGGGAGCTGTTTTTT. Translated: CASSLLTWNTGELFF.

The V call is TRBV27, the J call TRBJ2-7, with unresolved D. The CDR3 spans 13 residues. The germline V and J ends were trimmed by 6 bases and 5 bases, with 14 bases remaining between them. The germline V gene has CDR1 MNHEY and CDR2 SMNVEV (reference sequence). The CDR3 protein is CASSQDRGHEQYF. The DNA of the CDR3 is TGTGCCAGCAGCCAGGACCGCGGCCACGAGCAGTACTTC.

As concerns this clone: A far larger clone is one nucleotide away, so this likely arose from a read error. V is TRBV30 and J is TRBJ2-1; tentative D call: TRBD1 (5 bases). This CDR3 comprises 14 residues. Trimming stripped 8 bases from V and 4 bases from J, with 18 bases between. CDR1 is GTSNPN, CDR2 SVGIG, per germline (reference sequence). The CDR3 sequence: CAGLRQRSYNEQFF. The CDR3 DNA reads TGTGCCGGCTTACGACAGAGGTCTTACAATGAGCAGTTCTTC. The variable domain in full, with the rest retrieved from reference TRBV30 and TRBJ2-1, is SQTIHQWPATLVQPVGSPLSLECTVEGTSNPNLYWYRQAAGRGLQLLFYSVGIGQISSEVPQNLSASRPQDRQFILSSKKLLLSDSGFYLCAGLRQRSYNEQFFGPGTRLTVL.

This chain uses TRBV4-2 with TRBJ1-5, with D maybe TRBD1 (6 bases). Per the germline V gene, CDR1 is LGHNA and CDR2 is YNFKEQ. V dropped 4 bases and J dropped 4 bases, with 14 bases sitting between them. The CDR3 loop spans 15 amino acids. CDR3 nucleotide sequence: TGTGCCAGCAGCCCTAAGGGGGGAGAAAATCAGCCCCAGCATTTT. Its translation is CASSPKGGENQPQHF.

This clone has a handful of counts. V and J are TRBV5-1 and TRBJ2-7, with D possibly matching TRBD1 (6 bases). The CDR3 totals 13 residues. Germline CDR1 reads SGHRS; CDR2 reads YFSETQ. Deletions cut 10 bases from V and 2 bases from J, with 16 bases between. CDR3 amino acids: CASQQGRAYEQYF. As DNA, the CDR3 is TGCGCCTCTCAACAGGGTAGGGCCTACGAGCAGTACTTC.

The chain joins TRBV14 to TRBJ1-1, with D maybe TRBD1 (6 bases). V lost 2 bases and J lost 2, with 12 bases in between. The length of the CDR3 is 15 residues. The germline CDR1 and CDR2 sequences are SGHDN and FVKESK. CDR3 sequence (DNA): TGTGCCAGCAGCCAACAGGGCAGGGGTAACACTGAAGCTTTCTTT. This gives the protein CASSQQGRGNTEAFF.

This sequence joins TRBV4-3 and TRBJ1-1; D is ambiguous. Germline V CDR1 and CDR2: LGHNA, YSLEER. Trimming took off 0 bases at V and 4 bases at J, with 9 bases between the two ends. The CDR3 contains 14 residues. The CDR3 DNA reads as TGCGCCAGCAGCCAAGAGGTAAGGAGCACTGAAGCTTTCTTT. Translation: CASSQEVRSTEAFF.

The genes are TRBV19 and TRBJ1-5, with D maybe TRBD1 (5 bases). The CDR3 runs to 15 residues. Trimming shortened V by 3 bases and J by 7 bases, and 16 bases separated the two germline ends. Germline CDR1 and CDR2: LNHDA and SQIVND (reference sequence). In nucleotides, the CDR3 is TGTGCCAGTAGTATCCCGGGGGGACCAAAGCAGCCCCAGCATTTT. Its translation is CASSIPGGPKQPQHF.

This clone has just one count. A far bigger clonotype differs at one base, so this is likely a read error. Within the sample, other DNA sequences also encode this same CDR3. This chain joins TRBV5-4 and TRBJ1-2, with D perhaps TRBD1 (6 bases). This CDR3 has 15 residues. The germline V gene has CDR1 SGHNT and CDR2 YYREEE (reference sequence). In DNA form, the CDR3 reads TGTGCCAGCAGCTTGGGGGGGGCAGGGAAGACTGGCTACACCTTT. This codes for CASSLGGAGKTGYTF.

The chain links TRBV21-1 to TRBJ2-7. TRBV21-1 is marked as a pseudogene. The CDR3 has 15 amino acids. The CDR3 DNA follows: TGTGCCAGCAGCAATAAAGGGAAGAACTCCTACGAGCAGTACTTC. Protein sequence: CASSNKGKNSYEQYF.